The next 16 T cell receptor beta chains were all read from a single sample in a study of neoadjuvant anti-PD-1 for oral cavity cancer. Here immunoSEQ multiplex PCR was the method, and the copy in TCRdb shows in-frame clones only, minus some. The data contain 13,000 to 15,000 clones, around 75% of them seen just once; the ten biggest clones take up less than 3%. The sequencing here drew on PBMCs, taken before nivolumab (anti-PD-1) treatment. The receptor source for this set is a person aged 40 to 85 with oral cavity squamous cell carcinoma.

V usage is TRBV11-2 and J usage is TRBJ2-1, with 15 bases fitting TRBD2. V lost 6 bases and J lost 2; bases outside the gene matches: 11. Per the germline V gene, CDR1 is SGHAT and CDR2 is FQNNGV. This CDR3 has 19 amino acids. The CDR3 loop is CASRPPGLAGGGAYNEQFF. The CDR3 coding sequence is TGTGCCAGCAGACCCCCGGGACTAGCGGGGGGCGGGGCCTACAATGAGCAGTTCTTC.

V usage is TRBV7-9 and J usage is TRBJ2-2; no firm D call. This CDR3 is 17 amino acids long. The V gene's germline CDR1 is SEHNR and CDR2 FQNEAQ (reference sequence). V lost 5 bases to trimming and J lost 1 base, with 17 bases between them. The CDR3 sequence: CASSPTPTDMNTGELFF. The CDR3 DNA reads TGTGCCAGCAGCCCAACCCCCACAGATATGAACACCGGGGAGCTGTTTTTT.

V is TRBV7-9 and J is TRBJ1-2, with D unresolved. Trimming removed 5 bases at V and 10 bases at J, with 17 bases between. The CDR3 contains 13 residues. Germline CDR1 is SEHNR and CDR2 is FQNEAQ (reference sequence). The DNA of the CDR3 is TGTGCCAGCAGCCCAAGGGAGGCTTTCCCCTACACCTTC. This encodes CASSPREAFPYTF.

This clone was found a few times. The V call is TRBV19, the J call TRBJ1-1, with D maybe TRBD1 (5 bases). Per germline, CDR1 LNHDA and CDR2 SQIVND (reference sequence). Trimming took off 8 bases at V and 0 bases at J, with 16 bases between the two ends. The CDR3 contains 15 residues. This chain's CDR3 is CASGGTRRLNTEAFF. DNA for the CDR3: TGTGCCAGTGGGGGGACTAGACGCCTGAACACTGAAGCTTTCTTT.

The sample holds a few counts of this clone. The chain carries TRBV10-1 and TRBJ2-2; D is uncertain. CDR1 is WNHNN, CDR2 SYGVQD, per germline (reference sequence). V was shortened by 3 bases and J by 7 bases, with 15 bases between the two germline ends. The CDR3 is 15 amino acids. DNA of the CDR3: TGCGCCAGCAGTGATCCTAGGGTAACAAACGGGGAGCTGTTTTTT. Its protein product is CASSDPRVTNGELFF.

This chain uses TRBV29-1 with TRBJ1-1; D is ambiguous. Germline CDR1 SQVTM, CDR2 ANQGSEA. The V end lost 6 bases, the J end lost 1 base, and 12 bases lay between the germline ends. The CDR3 runs 13 residues. The CDR3 region has the DNA TGCAGCGTGTCTTGGCGGGGGAACACTGAAGCTTTCTTT. It is translated as CSVSWRGNTEAFF.

This chain joins TRBV7-9 and TRBJ2-7; 7 bases agree with TRBD2. CDR3 length: 16 amino acids. The V and J ends lost 4 bases and 3 bases, in that order; junction bases with no gene match: 12. The germline V gene has CDR1 SEHNR and CDR2 FQNEAQ (reference sequence). The CDR3 loop is CASSSYGGGRDYEQYF. CDR3 coding DNA: TGTGCCAGCAGCTCCTATGGAGGCGGGAGAGACTACGAGCAGTACTTC.

This chain links TRBV4-1 with TRBJ2-7; TRBD1 matches at 7 bases. Germline V gives CDR1 MGHRA, CDR2 YSYEKL. This CDR3 has 16 residues. Trimming took 4 bases from V and 1 from J; bases not matched to a gene: 10. Here the CDR3 reads CASSPGLDRVSYEQYF. CDR3 sequence (DNA): TGCGCCAGCAGCCCAGGGCTAGACAGGGTATCCTACGAGCAGTACTTC.

The chain recombines TRBV6-1 with TRBJ2-1; tentative D call: TRBD2 (5 bases). V lost 2 bases, J lost 1 base, and 9 bases lay in between. The length of the CDR3 is 15 residues. The germline CDR1 and CDR2 sequences are MNHNS and SASEGT. CDR3 amino acids: CASSEPAGSYNEQFF. CDR3 coding DNA: TGTGCCAGCAGTGAACCGGCGGGTTCCTACAATGAGCAGTTCTTC.

The rearrangement links TRBV28 to TRBJ1-5; 8 bases match TRBD1. CDR1 and CDR2 (germline): MDHEN, SYDVKM. The V gene end was trimmed by 6 bases and the J gene end by 6 bases; junction bases not matched to a gene: 4. This CDR3 region has 13 residues. For the CDR3, the DNA is TGTGCCAGCAGGACAGGGGTTCGTCAGCCCCAGCATTTT. It yields the protein CASRTGVRQPQHF.

The chain couples TRBV5-1 to TRBJ1-5; no clear D. The CDR3 has 15 amino acids. V gave up 0 bases and J gave up 4 bases, with 11 bases separating them. The V gene's germline CDR1 is SGHRS and CDR2 YFSETQ. In nucleotides, the CDR3 is TGCGCCAGCAGCTTGGGGCCCTCCGGGAATCAGCCCCAGCATTTT. Translating gives CASSLGPSGNQPQHF.

This chain uses TRBV7-2 with TRBJ1-2; D may be TRBD1 (5 bases). Trimming took off 3 bases at V and 8 bases at J, with 10 bases between the two ends. Germline CDR1 and CDR2: SGHTA and FQGNSA. The CDR3 is made up of 12 amino acids. CDR3 bases: TGTGCCAGCAGCTTTTCAGGGTACGGCTACACCTTC. This gives the protein CASSFSGYGYTF.

V is TRBV27 and J is TRBJ2-3; 7 bases match TRBD2. The CDR3 extends over 17 amino acids. Germline V lookup: CDR1 MNHEY, CDR2 SMNVEV (reference sequence). V was pared by 3 bases and J by 0 bases, with 9 bases of the junction left unmatched. The CDR3 region is CASSLLPGLISTDTQYF. DNA for the CDR3: TGTGCCAGCAGTTTGCTACCGGGACTAATAAGCACAGATACGCAGTATTTT.

CDR3 sequence: CATLRVQDEQYF. The CDR3 DNA reads as TGCGCCACCTTAAGGGTTCAGGACGAGCAGTACTTC. The V and J genes are TRBV10-2 and TRBJ2-7; D is uncertain. This CDR3 spans 12 amino acids. Germline lookup yields CDR1 WSHSY and CDR2 SAAADI. V was trimmed by 10 bases and J by 5 bases, leaving 15 bases between them.

This clone has only a few counts. This chain uses TRBV19 with TRBJ1-6; tentative D call: TRBD1 (5 bases). Germline V CDR1 and CDR2: LNHDA, SQIVND (reference sequence). The CDR3 consists of 14 residues. Between the trimmed V and J ends, which lost 8 bases and 7 bases, there was a span of 15 bases. In DNA form, the CDR3 reads TGTGCCAGTTCCCGGCGCAGGGCAAATTCACCCCTCCACTTT. Its protein product is CASSRRRANSPLHF.

For the CDR3, the DNA is TGTGCCAGTGTGACTAGCGGTAGCTACGAGCAGTACTTC. This gives the protein CASVTSGSYEQYF. The genes are TRBV30 and TRBJ2-7; 9 nucleotides agree with TRBD2. Germline CDR1 and CDR2: GTSNPN and SVGIG (reference sequence). CDR3 size: 13 residues. The V and J ends lost 8 bases and 3 bases, in that order; junction bases with no gene match: 8.